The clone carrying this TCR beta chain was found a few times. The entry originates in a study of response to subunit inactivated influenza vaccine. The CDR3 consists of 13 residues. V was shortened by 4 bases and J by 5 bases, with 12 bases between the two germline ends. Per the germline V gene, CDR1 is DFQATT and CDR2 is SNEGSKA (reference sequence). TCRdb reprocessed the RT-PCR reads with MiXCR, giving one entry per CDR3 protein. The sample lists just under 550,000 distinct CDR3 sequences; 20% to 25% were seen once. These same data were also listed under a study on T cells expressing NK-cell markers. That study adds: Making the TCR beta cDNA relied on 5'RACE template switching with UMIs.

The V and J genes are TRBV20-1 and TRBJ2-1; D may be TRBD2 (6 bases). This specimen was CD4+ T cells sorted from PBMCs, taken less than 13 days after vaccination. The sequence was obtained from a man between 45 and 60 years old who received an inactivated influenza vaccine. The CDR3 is CSATDYPDNEQFF. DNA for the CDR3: TGCAGTGCTACGGACTATCCAGACAATGAGCAGTTCTTC.